This TCR beta chain is drawn from a study of CD8+ T cells in alopecia areata. This clone was detected only a few times. The CDR3 sequence is 18 residues long. Germline CDR1 reads SGDLS; CDR2 reads YYNGEE. V lost 1 base, J lost 4 bases, and 11 bases stayed unmatched. Following extraction, RNA underwent reverse transcription to cDNA, which served as the sequencing template. Sequenced by immunoSEQ multiplex PCR; TCRdb stores in-frame clones only, minus some. The data hold about 210,000 clones, with roughly two fifths observed a single time. The treatment was: oral pan-JAK inhibitor, 5-10 mg twice daily. J is TRBJ2-2 and V is TRBV9, with 9 bases fitting TRBD2. Sample: CD4+ T cells sorted from blood, taken at approximately week 36, from a patient treated with tofacitinib. This clonotype was obtained from a human donor with alopecia areata. CDR3 nucleotides: TGTGCCAGCAGCGTATCATTTGCGGGAGGGCCTATCACCGGGGAGCTGTTTTTT. Translating it yields CASSVSFAGGPITGELFF.